The source of this TCR beta chain is a study of T cells in Graves' hyperthyroidism and ophthalmopathy. The CDR3 regions of TCR beta were amplified from RNA transcripts. TCR CDR3 underwent first-round RT-PCR with the HTBI primer set. MiXCR, run by TCRdb on the multiplex PCR reads, gives a single entry per CDR3 protein. The sample consists of 300,000 to 350,000 distinct CDR3 sequences, around 23% of them appearing once. In its sample, this clonotype was seen a few times. The germline gives CDR1 SGDLS, CDR2 YYNGEE. The CDR3 has 16 residues. The trim removed 4 bases at V and 0 bases at J, leaving 7 bases unmatched.

V and J are TRBV9 and TRBJ2-1, with TRBD1 identical over 7 bases. Material for sequencing was blood. This receptor was identified in a woman between 50 and 59 years old with Graves' hyperthyroidism. The CDR3 is CASSRDSTSSYNEQFF. In DNA, the CDR3 is TGTGCCAGCAGCCGGGACAGTACGAGCTCCTACAATGAGCAGTTCTTC.